The 32 T cell receptor beta chains in this list originate from one sample, sequenced in a study of neurological immune-mediated disorders. TCRdb reanalysed the 5' RACE reads using MiXCR and keeps one entry per CDR3 protein. The sample has tens of thousands of distinct CDR3 sequences, nearly 5% seen once. Sequences were obtained from CD4+ T cells from blood. These TCRs come from a man younger than 35 in good health.

In this sample, this clonotype turned up many times. The rearrangement links TRBV6-5 to TRBJ1-2, with 9 bases identical to TRBD1. This CDR3 region has 13 residues. Trimming cost V 7 bases and J 8 bases; bases outside gene matches: 8. CDR1 MNHEY and CDR2 SVGAGI come from the germline V gene. DNA of the CDR3: TGTGCCAGCAAAATACAGGGGGCGCAAGGCTACACCTTC. It yields the protein CASKIQGAQGYTF.

This clonotype was picked up a small number of times. The rearrangement joins TRBV7-8 to TRBJ2-3; maybe TRBD1 (5 bases). Trimming shortened V by 8 bases and J by 6 bases, and 15 bases separated the two germline ends. There are 13 residues in the CDR3. Germline V gene sequence: CDR1 SGHVS, CDR2 FQNEAQ. In nucleotides, the CDR3 is TGTGCCAGCGGAGTTCAGGGAACGGATACGCAGTATTTT. Encoded protein: CASGVQGTDTQYF.

The sample holds many counts of this clonotype. V gene TRBV10-3 combines with J gene TRBJ2-7, with TRBD1 matching over 7 bases. CDR1 is ENHRY, CDR2 SYGVKD, per germline. V lost 3 bases, J lost 3 bases, and 5 bases stayed unmatched. This CDR3 comprises 14 residues. The DNA of the CDR3 is TGTGCCATCAGTGACAGGGGGTTGAGCTACGAGCAGTACTTC. The encoded protein is CAISDRGLSYEQYF.

This clonotype has ten or more counts. The chain employs TRBV7-2 and TRBJ2-1; weak D call: TRBD2 (6 bases). The CDR3 length is 14 residues. Germline CDR1 is SGHTA and CDR2 is FQGNSA. V lost 3 bases and J 11 bases, leaving 17 bases between the germline ends. Written as DNA, the CDR3 is TGTGCCAGCAGCTTTGCGATCTTCGGAGGGCAGCAGTTCTTC. It specifies CASSFAIFGGQQFF.

This clonotype was seen ten or more times. This rearrangement joins TRBV6-4 to TRBJ2-1; possibly TRBD1 or TRBD2 for D (5 bases each). There are 14 residues in the CDR3. Trimming took off 8 bases at V and 2 bases at J, with 13 bases between the two ends. CDR1 is MRHNA and CDR2 is SNTAGT in the germline V gene. The CDR3 nucleotides read TGTGCCAGCGCGAGGGACGGAACCTACAATGAGCAGTTCTTC. Its translation is CASARDGTYNEQFF.

This clonotype came up many times. The chain has TRBV2 and TRBJ1-2, with TRBD1 matching over 9 bases. The CDR3 is 13 residues long. Trimming at V came to 6 bases and at J to 8 bases, leaving 7 bases not matched to a gene. Germline V gives CDR1 SNHLY, CDR2 FYNNEI. The CDR3 here is CASSEQGAAGYTF. The CDR3 region has the DNA TGTGCCAGCAGCGAACAGGGGGCGGCGGGCTACACCTTC.

In its sample, this clonotype was seen many times. The V call is TRBV5-1, the J call TRBJ1-1; D might be TRBD1 (6 bases). Trimming shortened V by 4 bases and J by 1 base, and 8 bases separated the two germline ends. Germline V CDR1 and CDR2: SGHRS, YFSETQ. The CDR3 runs 13 residues. CDR3 DNA: TGCGCCAGCAGCCCACAGGGGAACACTGAAGCTTTCTTT. Its protein is CASSPQGNTEAFF. Complete variable domain (other parts from reference TRBV5-1 and TRBJ1-1): KAGVTQTPRYLIKTRGQQVTLSCSPISGHRSVSWYQQTPGQGLQFLFEYFSETQRNKGNFPGRFSGRQFSNSRSEMNVSTLELGDSALYLCASSPQGNTEAFFGQGTRLTVV.

Many counts were recorded for this clonotype. The chain recombines TRBV18 with TRBJ1-1; 7 bases match TRBD1. This CDR3 is built from 16 residues. V shed 3 bases and J 4 bases; nucleotides not matched to a gene: 11. Germline V lookup: CDR1 KGHSH, CDR2 LQKENI. The CDR3 nucleotides are TGTGCCAGCTCACCCCTACAGGGGATTCGCGGCACTGAAGCTTTCTTT. This translates into CASSPLQGIRGTEAFF.

This clonotype was picked up many times. V is TRBV20-1 and J is TRBJ2-2; no clear D gene. This CDR3 contains 13 residues. V gave up 3 bases and J gave up 6 bases, with 11 bases separating them. Germline CDR1 is DFQATT and CDR2 is SNEGSKA (reference sequence). CDR3 nucleotide sequence: TGCAGTGCTAGCTCCAGGCGAGCCGGGGAGCTGTTTTTT. It encodes CSASSRRAGELFF.

There are many counts of this clonotype. This rearrangement joins TRBV5-1 to TRBJ2-5; 8 nucleotides line up with TRBD1. The V gene end was trimmed by 0 bases and the J gene end by 4 bases; junction bases not matched to a gene: 5. Germline CDR1 and CDR2: SGHRS and YFSETQ. This CDR3 region has 15 residues. As DNA, the CDR3 is TGCGCCAGCAGCTTGGGGACAGGGACAGGAGAGACCCAGTACTTC. Amino acid sequence: CASSLGTGTGETQYF.

Many counts were recorded for this clonotype. The chain carries TRBV12-3 or TRBV12-4 and TRBJ1-4; D might be TRBD1 (6 bases). Trimming pared 7 bases from V and 0 bases from J, leaving 15 bases between. The CDR3 length is 16 residues. The CDR3 region has the DNA TGTGCCAGCAACTTACAGGGACCTGCAACTAATGAAAAACTGTTTTTT. Protein product: CASNLQGPATNEKLFF.

At least ten counts were recorded for this clonotype. The V gene is TRBV20-1, the J gene TRBJ2-7; D not certain. The CDR3 has 13 amino acids. Looked up from germline, CDR1 is DFQATT and CDR2 is SNEGSKA (reference sequence). Trimming cost V 5 bases and J 6 bases, with 17 bases left between them. CDR3 bases: TGCAGTGCTCCTGACGTCAACGGGCTCGAGCAGTACTTC. Its translation: CSAPDVNGLEQYF.

This clonotype was seen at least ten times. The genes are TRBV5-1 and TRBJ1-2; D is undetermined. The CDR3 is 14 amino acids. The V end lost 0 bases, the J end lost 0 bases, and 6 bases lay between the germline ends. CDR1 and CDR2 (germline): SGHRS, YFSETQ. CDR3 protein: CASSLDSPNYGYTF. Here the CDR3 DNA reads TGCGCCAGCAGCTTGGATTCCCCTAACTATGGCTACACCTTC.

This clonotype showed up many times. This chain joins TRBV20-1 and TRBJ2-7; weak D call: TRBD1 (6 bases). Deletions cut 6 bases from V and 0 bases from J, with 12 bases between. Germline CDR1 DFQATT, CDR2 SNEGSKA (reference sequence). The CDR3 is 13 amino acids. In nucleotides, the CDR3 is TGCAGTGCCCCCGGACAGAACTCCTACGAGCAGTACTTC. Its protein product is CSAPGQNSYEQYF.

At least ten counts were recorded for this clonotype. This chain joins TRBV12-3 or TRBV12-4 and TRBJ2-7; D is uncertain. CDR3 length equals 14 residues. Trimming pared 1 base from V and 1 base from J, leaving 8 bases between. CDR3 DNA sequence: TGTGCCAGCAGTTTAGGGCCGAGATCCTACGAGCAGTACTTC. Encoded protein: CASSLGPRSYEQYF.

This clonotype has a count of ten or more. The J gene is TRBJ1-6, the V gene TRBV6-5; 10 bases fit TRBD1. This CDR3 is built from 15 residues. V dropped 6 bases and J dropped 2; count of bases not matched to a gene: 1. CDR1 is MNHEY, CDR2 SVGAGI, per germline. CDR3 in amino acids: CASRDRGAYNSPLHF. The CDR3 nucleotides read TGTGCCAGCAGGGACAGGGGGGCCTATAATTCACCCCTCCACTTT.

This clonotype has at least ten counts. The V call is TRBV25-1, the J call TRBJ2-5; 9 bases align to TRBD2. The germline V gene encodes CDR1 MGHDK and CDR2 SYGVNS. The CDR3 runs to 17 residues. V was pared by 3 bases and J by 2 bases, with 10 bases of the junction left unmatched. The CDR3 loop is CASSEVSSGGTQETQYF. The DNA for the CDR3 is TGTGCCAGCAGTGAGGTGTCGAGCGGGGGGACACAAGAGACCCAGTACTTC.

There are many counts of this clonotype. This chain links TRBV7-2 with TRBJ2-2; the match to TRBD2 covers 10 bases. CDR3 length equals 15 residues. Trimming took 5 bases from V and 4 from J; bases not matched to a gene: 4. Germline assignment: CDR1 SGHTA and CDR2 FQGNSA. The CDR3 region is CASSPRLAGTGELFF. For the CDR3, the DNA is TGTGCCAGCAGCCCCAGACTAGCGGGCACCGGGGAGCTGTTTTTT.

This clonotype has ten or more counts. The J gene is TRBJ2-5, the V gene TRBV7-9; 14 positions match TRBD2. With V trimmed by 2 bases and J by 4 bases, 3 bases remained unmatched. CDR1 is SEHNR and CDR2 is FQNEAQ in the germline V gene (reference sequence). The CDR3 runs 16 residues. CDR3 protein: CASSLRLAGGPETQYF. CDR3 bases: TGTGCCAGCAGCTTAAGACTAGCGGGGGGGCCAGAGACCCAGTACTTC.

There are many counts of this clonotype. The rearrangement links TRBV3-1 to TRBJ2-1; TRBD2 agrees at 7 bases. With 2 bases clipped from V and 0 bases from J, the junction kept 1 base outside the gene matches. CDR3 length equals 15 residues. Germline V gene sequence: CDR1 LGHDT, CDR2 YNNKEL (reference sequence). CDR3 in amino acids: CASSQSGDSYNEQFF. CDR3 in DNA: TGTGCCAGCAGCCAAAGCGGGGACTCCTACAATGAGCAGTTCTTC.

This clonotype was recorded many times. CDR3: CSARGPFGAYEQYF. Here the CDR3 DNA reads TGCAGTGCTAGAGGTCCATTCGGAGCCTACGAGCAGTACTTC. The rearrangement uses TRBV20-1 and TRBJ2-7; no reliable D call. Trimming took off 1 base at V and 2 bases at J, with 12 bases between the two ends. This CDR3 comprises 14 residues. Germline CDR1 is DFQATT and CDR2 is SNEGSKA (reference sequence).

This clonotype was found many times. The gene calls are TRBV15 and TRBJ2-2; D perhaps matches TRBD1 (6 bases). Trimming took 0 bases from V and 3 from J, leaving 14 bases between them. The CDR3 sequence is 17 residues long. CDR1 and CDR2 from the germline V gene are LNHNV and YYDKDF (reference sequence). As DNA, the CDR3 is TGTGCCACCAGCAGAGATCAGGACAGTTCAGACACCGGGGAGCTGTTTTTT. Translating gives CATSRDQDSSDTGELFF.

This clonotype was observed many times. The rearrangement uses TRBV30 and TRBJ2-2; D remains unclear. Germline-derived CDR1 and CDR2 are GTSNPN and SVGIG (reference sequence). This CDR3 has 13 residues. Trimming pared 0 bases from V and 9 bases from J, leaving 11 bases between. CDR3 nucleotide sequence: TGTGCCTGGAGTGTGGGTTTCGAGCGGGAGCTGTTTTTT. As protein: CAWSVGFERELFF.

This clonotype was counted at least ten times. This chain joins TRBV2 and TRBJ1-2; tentatively, D is TRBD1 (5 bases). From germline, CDR1 is SNHLY and CDR2 FYNNEI. V was trimmed by 6 bases and J by 5 bases, leaving 13 bases between them. This CDR3 has 13 residues. CDR3 bases: TGTGCCAGCAGGCGGGGGGTAGGGTATGGCTACACCTTC. It encodes CASRRGVGYGYTF.

This clonotype was counted at least ten times. The J gene is TRBJ1-1, the V gene TRBV5-6; 8 positions agree with TRBD1. J gave up 5 bases and V 4 bases, and 7 bases lay outside the gene matches. The CDR3 runs to 14 residues. The germline gives CDR1 SGHDT, CDR2 YYEEEE. CDR3 in DNA: TGTGCCAGCAGCCGACGACAGGGGAGAACTGAAGCTTTCTTT. This gives the protein CASSRRQGRTEAFF.

This clonotype was seen at least ten times. DNA for the CDR3: TGTGCCAGCAGCCTATATGCTAGCTCTGGGGCCAACGTCCTGACTTTC. As protein: CASSLYASSGANVLTF. V gene TRBV6-6 combines with J gene TRBJ2-6; D uncertain. The V gene lost 6 bases and the J gene lost 0 bases, with 12 bases spanning the gap. Germline loops: CDR1 MNHNY, CDR2 SVGAGI (reference sequence). The CDR3 consists of 16 residues.

This clonotype has at least ten counts. This chain connects TRBV5-5 to TRBJ1-1; 7 bases line up with TRBD1. This CDR3 contains 15 residues. The germline V gene encodes CDR1 SGHKS and CDR2 YYEKEE (reference sequence). With V trimmed by 4 bases and J by 5 bases, 11 bases remained unmatched. The CDR3 sequence: CASSQGQAKITEAFF. CDR3 bases: TGTGCCAGCAGCCAAGGACAGGCCAAGATTACTGAAGCTTTCTTT.

The sample holds many counts of this clonotype. This sequence joins TRBV5-1 and TRBJ2-7, with D maybe TRBD1 (6 bases). The CDR3 has 14 residues. Per the germline V gene, CDR1 is SGHRS and CDR2 is YFSETQ. The V end lost 3 bases, the J end lost 2 bases, and 12 bases lay between the germline ends. CDR3 coding DNA: TGCGCCAGCAGCTCCGGGACAATTACCTACGAGCAGTACTTC. Translated, it gives CASSSGTITYEQYF.

This clonotype occurred many times. The chain joins TRBV18 to TRBJ2-7, with 12 bases matching TRBD1. Germline values: CDR1 KGHSH, CDR2 LQKENI. V lost 6 bases and J lost 2; bases outside the gene matches: 5. The CDR3 has 15 residues. The CDR3 DNA is TGTGCCAGCTCCCTGGGGACAGGGGGCGCCTACGAGCAGTACTTC. This translates into CASSLGTGGAYEQYF.

This clonotype occurred many times. CDR3 amino acids: CASTPSAIANTGELFF. The CDR3 DNA is TGTGCCAGCACGCCTTCAGCCATCGCGAACACCGGGGAGCTGTTTTTT. This chain connects TRBV2 to TRBJ2-2; D gene ambiguous. Deletions cut 7 bases from V and 0 bases from J, with 15 bases between. This CDR3 is 16 amino acids long. The germline gives CDR1 SNHLY, CDR2 FYNNEI.

Many counts were recorded for this clonotype. The V gene is TRBV27, the J gene TRBJ1-5; no clear D. Germline V gene data show CDR1 as MNHEY and CDR2 as SMNVEV (reference sequence). This CDR3 region has 13 residues. Trimming cost V 3 bases and J 4 bases, with 7 bases left between them. The CDR3 protein is CASSFEENQPQHF. The DNA of the CDR3 is TGTGCCAGCAGTTTCGAAGAAAATCAGCCCCAGCATTTT.

This clonotype was seen at least ten times. The CDR3 protein is CSAGDRGHSPLHF. In DNA, the CDR3 is TGCAGTGCTGGGGACAGGGGCCACTCACCCCTCCACTTT. This rearrangement joins TRBV20-1 to TRBJ1-6; 10 nucleotides line up with TRBD1. The germline CDR1 and CDR2 sequences are DFQATT and SNEGSKA (reference sequence). CDR3 length: 13 residues. V was clipped by 5 bases and J by 10 bases; unmatched bases: 5.